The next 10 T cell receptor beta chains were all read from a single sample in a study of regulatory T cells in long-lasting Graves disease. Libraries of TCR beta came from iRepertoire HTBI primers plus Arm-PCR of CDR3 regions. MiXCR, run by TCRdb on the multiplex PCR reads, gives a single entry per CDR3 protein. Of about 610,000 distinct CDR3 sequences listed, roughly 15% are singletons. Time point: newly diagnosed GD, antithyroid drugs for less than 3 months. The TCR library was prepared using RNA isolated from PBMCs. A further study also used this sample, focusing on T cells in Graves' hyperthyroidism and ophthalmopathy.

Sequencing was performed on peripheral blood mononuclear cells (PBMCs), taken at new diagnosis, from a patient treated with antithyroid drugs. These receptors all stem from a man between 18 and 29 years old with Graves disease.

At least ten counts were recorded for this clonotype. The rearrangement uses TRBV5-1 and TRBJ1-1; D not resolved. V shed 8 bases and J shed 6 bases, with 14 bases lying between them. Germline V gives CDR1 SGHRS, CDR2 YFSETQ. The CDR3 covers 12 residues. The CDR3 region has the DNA TGCGCCAGAGGACGGTCCTGGGCTGAAGCTTTCTTT. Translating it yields CARGRSWAEAFF.

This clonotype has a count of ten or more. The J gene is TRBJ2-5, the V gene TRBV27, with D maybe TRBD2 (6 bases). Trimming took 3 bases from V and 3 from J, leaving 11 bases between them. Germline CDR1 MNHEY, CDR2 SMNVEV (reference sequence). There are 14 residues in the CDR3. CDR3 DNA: TGTGCCAGCAGTTTCTTCGGGAGAGAAGAGACCCAGTACTTC. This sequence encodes CASSFFGREETQYF.

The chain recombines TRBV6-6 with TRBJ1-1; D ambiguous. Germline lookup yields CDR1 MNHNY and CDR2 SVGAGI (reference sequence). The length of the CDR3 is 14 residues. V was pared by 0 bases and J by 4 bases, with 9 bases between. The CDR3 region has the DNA TGTGCCAGCAGTTACTCGGAGGGTGGCACTGAAGCTTTCTTT. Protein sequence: CASSYSEGGTEAFF.

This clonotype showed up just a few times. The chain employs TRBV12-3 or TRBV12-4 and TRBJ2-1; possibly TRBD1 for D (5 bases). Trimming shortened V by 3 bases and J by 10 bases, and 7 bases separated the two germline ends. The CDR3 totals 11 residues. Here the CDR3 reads CASSFRQEQFF. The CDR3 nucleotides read TGTGCCAGCAGTTTCAGACAGGAGCAGTTCTTC.

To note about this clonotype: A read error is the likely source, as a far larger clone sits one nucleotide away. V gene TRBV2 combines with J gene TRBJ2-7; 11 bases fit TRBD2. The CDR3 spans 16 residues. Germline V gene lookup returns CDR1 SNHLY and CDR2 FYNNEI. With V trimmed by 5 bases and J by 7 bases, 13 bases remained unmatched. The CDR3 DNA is TGTGCCAGCAGTCCCGGGACTAGCGGTTACTACAATGAGCAGTACTTC. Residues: CASSPGTSGYYNEQYF. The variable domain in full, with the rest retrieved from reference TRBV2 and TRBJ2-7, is EPEVTQTPSHQVTQMGQEVILRCVPISNHLYFYWYRQILGQKVEFLVSFYNNEISEKSEIFDDQFSVERPDGSNFTLKIRSTKLEDSAMYFCASSPGTSGYYNEQYFGPGTRLTVT.

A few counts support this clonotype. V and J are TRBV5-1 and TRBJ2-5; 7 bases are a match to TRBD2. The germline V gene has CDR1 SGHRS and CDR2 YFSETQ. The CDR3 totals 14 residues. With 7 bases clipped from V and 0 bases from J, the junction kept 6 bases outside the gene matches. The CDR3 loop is CASGSGLDQETQYF. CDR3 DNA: TGCGCCAGCGGTTCAGGACTAGACCAAGAGACCCAGTACTTC.

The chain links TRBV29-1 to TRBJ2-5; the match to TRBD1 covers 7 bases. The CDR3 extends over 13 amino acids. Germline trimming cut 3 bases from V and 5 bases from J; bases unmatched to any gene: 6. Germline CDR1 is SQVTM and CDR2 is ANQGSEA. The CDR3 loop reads CSVDGQERETQYF. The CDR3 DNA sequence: TGCAGCGTTGACGGACAGGAAAGGGAGACCCAGTACTTC. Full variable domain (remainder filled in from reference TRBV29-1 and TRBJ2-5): SAVISQKPSRDICQRGTSLTIQCQVDSQVTMMFWYRQQPGQSLTLIATANQGSEATYESGFVIDKFPISRPNLTFSTLTVSNMSPEDSSIYLCSVDGQERETQYFGPGTRLLVL.

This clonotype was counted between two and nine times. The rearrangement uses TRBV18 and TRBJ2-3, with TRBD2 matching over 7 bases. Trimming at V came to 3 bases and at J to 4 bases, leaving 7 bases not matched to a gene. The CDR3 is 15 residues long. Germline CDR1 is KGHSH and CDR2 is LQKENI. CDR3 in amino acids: CASSPQRDPPDTQYF. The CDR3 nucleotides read TGTGCCAGCTCACCCCAGCGGGACCCCCCAGATACGCAGTATTTT.

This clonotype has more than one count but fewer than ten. The CDR3 sequence: CASIGRYEQYF. CDR3 sequence (DNA): TGCGCCAGCATCGGACGCTACGAGCAGTACTTC. This sequence joins TRBV10-1 and TRBJ2-7; D is uncertain. Trimming shortened V by 7 bases and J by 3 bases, and 7 bases separated the two germline ends. Germline V CDR1 and CDR2: WNHNN, SYGVQD (reference sequence). The CDR3 covers 11 residues.

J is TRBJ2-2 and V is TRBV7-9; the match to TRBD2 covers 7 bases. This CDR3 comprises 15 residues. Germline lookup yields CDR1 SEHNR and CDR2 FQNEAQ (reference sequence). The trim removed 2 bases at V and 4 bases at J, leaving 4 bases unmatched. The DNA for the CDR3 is TGTGCCAGCAGCTTAATCGGGGGGAGCACCGGGGAGCTGTTTTTT. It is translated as CASSLIGGSTGELFF.